Following are 2 T cell receptor beta chains from one sample sequenced in a study of T cell responses to AZD1222 COVID-19 vaccine. Clones were sequenced by immunoSEQ multiplex PCR, and TCRdb holds only the in-frame ones, with some missing. Of some 200,000 clones in the sample, about nine tenths were seen once. The starting material was peripheral blood, obtained on day 0 of AZD1222 vaccination. These receptors all come from an adult in good health.

The V and J genes are TRBV14 and TRBJ2-7; D is unclear. Trimming pared 3 bases from V and 3 bases from J, leaving 9 bases between. The CDR3 extends over 13 amino acids. The germline gives CDR1 SGHDN, CDR2 FVKESK. The CDR3 DNA reads as TGTGCCAGCAGCCAGGGGTTGTTCTACGAGCAGTACTTC. It specifies CASSQGLFYEQYF. The full variable domain, its missing parts supplied by reference TRBV14 and TRBJ2-7, is EAGVTQFPSHSVIEKGQTVTLRCDPISGHDNLYWYRRVMGKEIKFLLHFVKESKQDESGMPNNRFLAERTGGTYSTLKVQPAELEDSGVYFCASSQGLFYEQYFGPGTRLTVT.

This chain connects TRBV19 to TRBJ2-3, with 8 bases identical to TRBD2. Per germline, CDR1 LNHDA and CDR2 SQIVND (reference sequence). This CDR3 is built from 14 residues. V dropped 6 bases and J dropped 8; count of bases not matched to a gene: 10. The CDR3: CASRSSRGGPTQYF. For the CDR3, the DNA is TGTGCCAGTAGATCCTCTCGCGGGGGGCCTACGCAGTATTTT.